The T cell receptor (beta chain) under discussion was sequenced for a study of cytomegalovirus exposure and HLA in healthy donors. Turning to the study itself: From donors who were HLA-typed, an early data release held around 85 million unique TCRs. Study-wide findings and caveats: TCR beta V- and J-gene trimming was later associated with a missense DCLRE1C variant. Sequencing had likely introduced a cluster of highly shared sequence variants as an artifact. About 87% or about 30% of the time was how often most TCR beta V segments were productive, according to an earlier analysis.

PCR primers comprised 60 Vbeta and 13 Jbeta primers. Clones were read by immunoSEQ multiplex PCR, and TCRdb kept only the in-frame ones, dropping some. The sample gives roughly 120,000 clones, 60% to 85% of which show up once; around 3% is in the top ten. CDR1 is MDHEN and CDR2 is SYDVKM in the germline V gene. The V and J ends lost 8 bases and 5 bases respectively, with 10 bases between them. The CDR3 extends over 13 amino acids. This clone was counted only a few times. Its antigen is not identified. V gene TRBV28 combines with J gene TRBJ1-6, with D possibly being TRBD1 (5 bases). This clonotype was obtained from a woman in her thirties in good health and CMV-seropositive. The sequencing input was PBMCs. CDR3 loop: CASAGQNNSPLHF. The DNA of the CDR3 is TGTGCCAGCGCAGGACAAAATAATTCACCCCTCCACTTT.